This TCR beta chain stems from a study of Graves' ophthalmopathy and Graves' hyperthyroidism. Germline V gives CDR1 SNHLY, CDR2 FYNNEI. V shed 5 bases and J shed 4 bases, with 14 bases lying between them. This CDR3 has 14 residues. Investigators amplified TCR beta CDR3 regions from RNA transcripts. HTBI primers were used in a first-round RT-PCR, which preceded a second-round multiplex PCR. TCRdb re-derived calls from the multiplex PCR reads in MiXCR, one entry per CDR3 protein. Of about 390,000 distinct CDR3 sequences listed, less than 20% are singletons. The sample was peripheral blood. The chain recombines TRBV2 with TRBJ1-1; D is perhaps TRBD1 (5 bases). The TCR comes from a woman between 18 and 29 years old with stable Graves' hyperthyroidism. For the CDR3, the DNA is TGTGCCAGCAGTTTTCTTAGGGGTCGCACTGAAGCTTTCTTT. This codes for CASSFLRGRTEAFF.